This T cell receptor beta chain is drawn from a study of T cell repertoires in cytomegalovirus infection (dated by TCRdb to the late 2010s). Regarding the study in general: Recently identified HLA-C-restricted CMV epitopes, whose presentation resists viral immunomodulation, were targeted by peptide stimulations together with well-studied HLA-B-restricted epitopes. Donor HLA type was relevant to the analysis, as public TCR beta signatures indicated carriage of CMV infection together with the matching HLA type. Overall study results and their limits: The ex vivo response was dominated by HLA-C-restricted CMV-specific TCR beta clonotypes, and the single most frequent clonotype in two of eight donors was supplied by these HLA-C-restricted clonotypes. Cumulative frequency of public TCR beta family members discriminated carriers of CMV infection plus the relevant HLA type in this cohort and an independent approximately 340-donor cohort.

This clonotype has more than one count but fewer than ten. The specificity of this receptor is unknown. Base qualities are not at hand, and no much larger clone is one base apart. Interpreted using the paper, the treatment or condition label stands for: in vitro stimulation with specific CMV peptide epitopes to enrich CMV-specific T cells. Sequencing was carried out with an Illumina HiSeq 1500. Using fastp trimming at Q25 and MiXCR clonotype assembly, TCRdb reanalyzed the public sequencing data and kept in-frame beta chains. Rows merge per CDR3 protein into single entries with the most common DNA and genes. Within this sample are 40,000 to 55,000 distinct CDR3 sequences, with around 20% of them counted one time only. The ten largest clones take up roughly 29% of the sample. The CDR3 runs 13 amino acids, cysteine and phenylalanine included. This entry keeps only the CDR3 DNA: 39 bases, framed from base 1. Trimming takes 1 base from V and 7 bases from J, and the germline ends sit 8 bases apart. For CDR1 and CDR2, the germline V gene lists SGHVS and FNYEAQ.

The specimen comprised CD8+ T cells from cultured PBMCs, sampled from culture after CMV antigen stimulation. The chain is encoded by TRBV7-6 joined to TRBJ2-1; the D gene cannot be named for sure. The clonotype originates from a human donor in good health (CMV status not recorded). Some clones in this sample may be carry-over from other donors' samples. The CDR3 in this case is CASSLGVGNEQFF. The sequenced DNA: TGTGCCAGCAGCTTAGGGGTTGGGAATGAGCAGTTCTTC.